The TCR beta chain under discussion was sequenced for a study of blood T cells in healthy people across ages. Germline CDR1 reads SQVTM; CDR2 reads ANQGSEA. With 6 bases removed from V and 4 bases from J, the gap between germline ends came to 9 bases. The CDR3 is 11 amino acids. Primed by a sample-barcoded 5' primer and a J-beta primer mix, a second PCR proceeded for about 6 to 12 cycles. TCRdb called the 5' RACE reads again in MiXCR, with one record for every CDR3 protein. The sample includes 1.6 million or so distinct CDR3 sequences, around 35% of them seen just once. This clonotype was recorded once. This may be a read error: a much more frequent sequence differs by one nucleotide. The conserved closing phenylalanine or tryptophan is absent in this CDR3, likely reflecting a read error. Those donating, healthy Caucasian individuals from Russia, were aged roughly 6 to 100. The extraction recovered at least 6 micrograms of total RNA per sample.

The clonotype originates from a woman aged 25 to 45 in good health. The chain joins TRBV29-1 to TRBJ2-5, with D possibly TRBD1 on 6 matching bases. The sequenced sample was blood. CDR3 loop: CSVRGGETQYC. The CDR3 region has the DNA TGCAGCGTACGAGGGGGAGAGACCCAGTACTGC.